Listed below are T cell receptor beta chains from one sample, sequenced in a study of blood T cell repertoires in COVID-19. Assay used: immunoSEQ multiplex PCR; TCRdb lists only in-frame clones, some missing. Here the sample spans just over 150,000 clones, 84% being singletons. Sequenced material: peripheral blood. The receptor set was obtained from a woman aged 45 to 65 with acute or convalescent COVID-19. Both conserved end residues are part of each CDR3. The D gene is left open where the match is weak. Only part of the rows carry a size: once, few, many, or a class if the clone is expanded.

J: TRBJ2-2; V: TRBV6-6; size: NA; D: TRBD1; CDR3: CASKTGTGGYGGELFF; DNA: TGTGCCAGCAAAACCGGGACAGGGGGATATGGCGGGGAGCTGTTTTTT
J: TRBJ2-7; V: TRBV6-2/TRBV6-3; size: NA; D: TRBD1; CDR3: CASSPGDRAYEQYF; DNA: TGTGCCAGCAGCCCTGGGGACAGGGCCTACGAGCAGTACTTC
J: TRBJ1-2; V: TRBV29-1; size: few; D: NA; CDR3: CSVGLGGGGYGYTF; DNA: TGCAGCGTGGGACTTGGGGGTGGTGGATATGGCTACACCTTC
J: TRBJ2-1; V: TRBV10-2; size: NA; D: TRBD1; CDR3: CASSEKQGQGPFF; DNA: TGCGCCAGCAGTGAGAAGCAGGGACAGGGTCCGTTCTTC
J: TRBJ2-2; V: TRBV27; size: NA; D: TRBD1; CDR3: CASSKGQDPGELFF; DNA: TGTGCCAGCAGTAAAGGACAGGATCCCGGGGAGCTGTTTTTT
J: TRBJ1-4; V: TRBV29-1; size: NA; D: NA; CDR3: CSVTTGVGEKLFF; DNA: TGCAGCGTTACAACGGGGGTTGGCGAAAAACTGTTTTTT
J: TRBJ2-2; V: TRBV19; size: NA; D: TRBD2; CDR3: CASYPPGRGVTGELFF; DNA: TGTGCCAGTTACCCCCCGGGGAGGGGTGTCACCGGGGAGCTGTTTTTT
J: TRBJ2-2; V: TRBV9; size: NA; D: NA; CDR3: CASSIRGGTGELFF; DNA: TGTGCCAGCAGCATAAGGGGGGGAACCGGGGAGCTGTTTTTT
J: TRBJ1-1; V: TRBV6-4; size: once; D: TRBD1; CDR3: CASSPGGQGDTEAFF; DNA: TGTGCCAGCAGCCCTGGGGGACAGGGGGACACTGAAGCTTTCTTT
J: TRBJ2-3; V: TRBV6-5; size: NA; D: NA; CDR3: CASSYSPGSSTDTQYF; DNA: TGTGCCAGCAGTTACTCGCCGGGATCTAGCACAGATACGCAGTATTTT
J: TRBJ1-1; V: TRBV5-4; size: NA; D: NA; CDR3: CASSLHLNTEAFF; DNA: TGTGCCAGCAGCTTACATTTGAACACTGAAGCTTTCTTT
J: TRBJ1-5; V: TRBV6-5; size: NA; D: NA; CDR3: CASSSTLEESHQPQHF; DNA: TGTGCCAGCAGTTCCACTTTGGAGGAGAGCCATCAGCCCCAGCATTTT
J: TRBJ1-5; V: TRBV29-1; size: NA; D: NA; CDR3: CSVGEGGTSNQPQHF; DNA: TGCAGCGTTGGGGAGGGGGGTACTAGCAATCAGCCCCAGCATTTT
J: TRBJ2-4; V: TRBV6-2/TRBV6-3; size: NA; D: NA; CDR3: CASSYLVLAKNIQYF; DNA: TGTGCCAGCAGTTACCTAGTGTTAGCCAAAAACATTCAGTACTTC
J: TRBJ2-7; V: TRBV6-2/TRBV6-3; size: NA; D: TRBD2; CDR3: CASSYEFGLAGFYEQYF; DNA: TGTGCCAGCAGTTATGAGTTTGGGCTAGCGGGATTCTACGAGCAGTACTTC
J: TRBJ1-2; V: TRBV7-2; size: NA; D: TRBD1; CDR3: CASSNTGGYGYTF; DNA: TGTGCCAGCAGCAATACAGGGGGCTATGGCTACACCTTC
J: TRBJ1-5; V: TRBV18; size: NA; D: NA; CDR3: CASSPYSNQPQHF; DNA: TGTGCCAGCTCACCCTATAGCAATCAGCCCCAGCATTTT
J: TRBJ2-2; V: TRBV4-2; size: NA; D: NA; CDR3: CASSETVVPGELFF; DNA: TGTGCCAGCAGCGAGACAGTGGTCCCCGGGGAGCTGTTTTTT
J: TRBJ1-2; V: TRBV5-1; size: NA; D: TRBD1; CDR3: CASRFSGGDGYTF; DNA: TGCGCCAGCAGATTCTCAGGGGGCGATGGCTACACCTTC
J: TRBJ1-5; V: TRBV19; size: NA; D: NA; CDR3: CATRHPRGNQPQHF; DNA: TGTGCTACCCGACACCCGAGGGGCAATCAGCCCCAGCATTTT
J: TRBJ2-2; V: TRBV11-3; size: once; D: NA; CDR3: CASSFTGGDGELFF; DNA: TGTGCCAGCAGCTTCACAGGGGGGGACGGGGAGCTGTTTTTT
J: TRBJ2-7; V: TRBV11-2; size: NA; D: TRBD2; CDR3: CASSLDEGGLAGYEQYF; DNA: TGTGCCAGCAGCTTAGATGAGGGGGGACTAGCGGGATACGAGCAGTACTTC
J: TRBJ1-1; V: TRBV6-5; size: NA; D: NA; CDR3: CASSPSPRGTEAFF; DNA: TGTGCCAGCAGTCCCTCCCCCAGGGGCACTGAAGCTTTCTTT
J: TRBJ2-7; V: TRBV7-3; size: NA; D: NA; CDR3: CASSLPGRAEQYF; DNA: TGTGCCAGCAGCTTACCGGGCAGGGCCGAGCAGTACTTC
J: TRBJ2-3; V: TRBV28; size: NA; D: TRBD1; CDR3: CASTPGQGTDTQYF; DNA: TGTGCCAGCACCCCGGGACAGGGCACAGATACGCAGTATTTT
J: TRBJ1-4; V: TRBV7-2; size: once; D: NA; CDR3: CASSLNSGYAGEKLFF; DNA: TGTGCCAGCAGCTTAAATTCAGGATACGCGGGTGAAAAACTGTTTTTT
J: TRBJ1-4; V: TRBV28; size: NA; D: TRBD1; CDR3: CASTWRLTGGQNEKLFF; DNA: TGTGCCAGCACTTGGAGGCTGACAGGGGGCCAGAATGAAAAACTGTTTTTT
J: TRBJ2-7; V: TRBV7-2; size: NA; D: NA; CDR3: CASSPGWAGLQEQYF; DNA: TGTGCCAGCAGCCCAGGGTGGGCGGGGCTCCAGGAGCAGTACTTC
J: TRBJ1-2; V: TRBV3-1/TRBV3-2; size: NA; D: TRBD1; CDR3: CASSRRDRGNYGYTF; DNA: TGTGCCAGCAGCCGGAGGGACAGGGGGAACTATGGCTACACCTTC
J: TRBJ2-3; V: TRBV25-1; size: once; D: TRBD1; CDR3: CASAARQGEDTQYF; DNA: TGTGCCAGCGCCGCGAGGCAGGGGGAGGATACGCAGTATTTT
J: TRBJ2-5; V: TRBV5-1; size: NA; D: NA; CDR3: CASSLWQGHQETQYF; DNA: TGCGCCAGCAGCTTGTGGCAGGGCCACCAAGAGACCCAGTACTTC
J: TRBJ1-4; V: TRBV3-1/TRBV3-2; size: NA; D: TRBD1; CDR3: CASSVRDRNYEKLFF; DNA: TGTGCCAGCAGCGTACGGGACAGAAATTATGAAAAACTGTTTTTT
J: TRBJ2-5; V: TRBV29-1; size: NA; D: NA; CDR3: CSVALPGVETQYF; DNA: TGCAGCGTTGCCCTCCCGGGGGTAGAGACCCAGTACTTC
J: TRBJ2-2; V: TRBV25-1; size: NA; D: NA; CDR3: CASTKGSHTGELFF; DNA: TGTGCCAGCACCAAAGGTAGCCACACCGGGGAGCTGTTTTTT
J: TRBJ1-4; V: TRBV19; size: NA; D: NA; CDR3: CAASRQPGADEKLFF; DNA: TGTGCCGCCTCCCGCCAGCCAGGGGCGGATGAAAAACTGTTTTTT
J: TRBJ1-2; V: TRBV27; size: NA; D: TRBD1; CDR3: CASSLTGNGYTF; DNA: TGTGCCAGCAGTTTGACAGGGAATGGCTACACCTTC
J: TRBJ2-7; V: TRBV5-1; size: NA; D: TRBD2; CDR3: CASSLNLAGVEQYF; DNA: TGCGCCAGCAGCTTGAATCTAGCGGGAGTCGAGCAGTACTTC
J: TRBJ2-2; V: TRBV5-4; size: NA; D: TRBD2; CDR3: CASSVGQGTSGGAGELFF; DNA: TGTGCCAGCAGCGTGGGACAGGGGACTAGCGGGGGAGCCGGGGAGCTGTTTTTT
J: TRBJ2-7; V: TRBV7-9; size: NA; D: NA; CDR3: CASSPQGKGYYEQYF; DNA: TGTGCCAGCAGCCCGCAGGGGAAGGGATACTACGAGCAGTACTTC
J: TRBJ2-6; V: TRBV18; size: NA; D: TRBD1; CDR3: CASSSGQPSSGANVLTF; DNA: TGTGCCAGCTCATCGGGACAGCCAAGCTCTGGGGCCAACGTCCTGACTTTC
J: TRBJ2-7; V: TRBV6-2/TRBV6-3; size: NA; D: NA; CDR3: CASSSPRGEISYEQYF; DNA: TGTGCCAGCAGTTCGCCCAGGGGGGAAATTTCCTACGAGCAGTACTTC
J: TRBJ2-7; V: TRBV19; size: once; D: TRBD2; CDR3: CASSKTSGGPYEQYF; DNA: TGTGCCAGTAGTAAAACTAGCGGGGGCCCGTACGAGCAGTACTTC
J: TRBJ2-7; V: TRBV7-2; size: NA; D: TRBD1; CDR3: CASSRRGTDTYEQYF; DNA: TGTGCCAGCAGCCGCCGTGGGACAGACACCTACGAGCAGTACTTC
J: TRBJ1-1; V: TRBV27; size: NA; D: NA; CDR3: CATRRIGRYTEAFF; DNA: TGTGCCACCAGAAGAATTGGGAGGTACACTGAAGCTTTCTTT
J: TRBJ2-2; V: TRBV11-3; size: NA; D: NA; CDR3: CASRIGGADTGELFF; DNA: TGTGCCAGCAGAATTGGGGGGGCGGACACCGGGGAGCTGTTTTTT
J: TRBJ1-4; V: TRBV5-1; size: once; D: TRBD1; CDR3: CASSLGTGGDEKLFF; DNA: TGCGCCAGCAGCTTGGGGACAGGGGGCGATGAAAAACTGTTTTTT
J: TRBJ2-7; V: TRBV15; size: NA; D: NA; CDR3: CATSRGRGRGYEQYF; DNA: TGTGCCACCAGCAGAGGCAGGGGTCGTGGCTACGAGCAGTACTTC
J: TRBJ1-4; V: TRBV5-1; size: NA; D: TRBD1; CDR3: CASSLEGAGEKLFF; DNA: TGCGCCAGCAGCTTGGAGGGGGCAGGGGAAAAACTGTTTTTT
J: TRBJ2-3; V: TRBV24-1; size: once; D: TRBD1; CDR3: CATSEGTGRSDTQYF; DNA: TGTGCCACCAGTGAGGGGACAGGGCGGTCAGATACGCAGTATTTT
J: TRBJ2-7; V: TRBV6-4; size: NA; D: TRBD1; CDR3: CASRTGQGQTYEQYF; DNA: TGTGCCAGCAGAACTGGACAGGGGCAAACCTACGAGCAGTACTTC
J: TRBJ1-2; V: TRBV5-5; size: once; D: NA; CDR3: CASSPRWSNYGYTF; DNA: TGTGCCAGCAGCCCGAGGTGGAGTAACTATGGCTACACCTTC
J: TRBJ2-1; V: TRBV12-3/TRBV12-4; size: NA; D: NA; CDR3: CASSFYGLEQFF; DNA: TGTGCCAGCAGTTTTTACGGACTCGAGCAGTTCTTC
J: TRBJ2-3; V: TRBV7-2; size: NA; D: TRBD2; CDR3: CASSRIAGVVRRTDTQYF; DNA: TGTGCCAGCAGTCGTATAGCGGGAGTAGTCCGGCGCACAGATACGCAGTATTTT
J: TRBJ2-2; V: TRBV10-3; size: few; D: TRBD2; CDR3: CALRGESGRSNTGELFF; DNA: TGTGCCCTTAGAGGGGAGAGCGGGAGGTCGAACACCGGGGAGCTGTTTTTT
J: TRBJ2-5; V: TRBV11-1; size: once; D: TRBD1; CDR3: CASSPTGVQETQYF; DNA: TGTGCCAGCAGCCCGACAGGGGTTCAAGAGACCCAGTACTTC
J: TRBJ1-3; V: TRBV5-1; size: NA; D: TRBD1; CDR3: CASSQGDSRSGNTIYF; DNA: TGCGCCAGCAGCCAAGGGGACAGTCGCTCTGGAAACACCATATATTTT
J: TRBJ2-2; V: TRBV7-3; size: NA; D: NA; CDR3: CASSLRGPITGELFF; DNA: TGTGCCAGCAGCTTAAGAGGTCCGATCACCGGGGAGCTGTTTTTT